The 31 T cell receptor beta chains below were found in one sample sequenced in a study of siplizumab effects on memory and regulatory T cells. Assay: immunoSEQ multiplex PCR; the TCRdb copy retains only in-frame clones and omits some. This table holds about 100,000 clones, about 93% found once. The source material was Tregs sorted from blood. These receptors were obtained from a human donor in good health.

This clone was detected once. The J gene is TRBJ2-1, the V gene TRBV23-1; 8 bases fit TRBD1. TRBV23-1 is classed as an ORF, of uncertain function. The V gene end was trimmed by 2 bases and the J gene end by 7 bases; junction bases not matched to a gene: 16. This CDR3 has 18 residues. The CDR3 bases are TGCGCCAGCAGTCAACCTAGGGGCTTGACAGGGGCGTCGAATGAGCAGTTCTTC. It codes for CASSQPRGLTGASNEQFF.

The chain has TRBV7-9 and TRBJ2-7; TRBD2 agrees at 12 bases. V was clipped by 3 bases and J by 3 bases; unmatched bases: 9. This CDR3 region has 17 residues. Germline CDR1 and CDR2: SEHNR and FQNEAQ (reference sequence). CDR3 sequence: CASSFPKRTSGIYEQYF. DNA for the CDR3: TGTGCCAGCAGCTTTCCCAAACGGACTAGCGGGATCTACGAGCAGTACTTC.

This clone was detected once. J is TRBJ1-2 and V is TRBV20-1; no firm D call. The ends were cut back, 7 bases at V and 4 bases at J, with 10 bases in the middle. The germline gives CDR1 DFQATT, CDR2 SNEGSKA (reference sequence). CDR3 length equals 11 residues. The CDR3 nucleotides are TGCAGTGTCCGACCGGTCTATGGCTACACCTTC. It yields the protein CSVRPVYGYTF.

The chain recombines TRBV19 with TRBJ1-3; 8 bases map to TRBD1. V lost 6 bases, J lost 0 bases, and 4 bases stayed unmatched. Germline CDR1 is LNHDA and CDR2 is SQIVND (reference sequence). This CDR3 is 15 amino acids long. The CDR3 region is CASRGGTGSGNTIYF. The CDR3 bases are TGTGCCAGTAGAGGCGGGACAGGCTCTGGAAACACCATATATTTT.

CDR3 loop: CASSPLDRGRSYTF. In nucleotides, the CDR3 is TGTGCCAGCTCACCATTAGACAGGGGGCGAAGTTACACCTTC. The V gene is TRBV18, the J gene TRBJ1-2; 10 nucleotides line up with TRBD1. The CDR3 consists of 14 residues. V lost 2 bases and J lost 11; bases outside the gene matches: 8. Per germline, CDR1 KGHSH and CDR2 LQKENI. The variable domain in full, with the rest retrieved from reference TRBV18 and TRBJ1-2, is NAGVMQNPRHLVRRRGQEARLRCSPMKGHSHVYWYRQLPEEGLKFMVYLQKENIIDESGMPKERFSAEFPKEGPSILRIQQVVRGDSAAYFCASSPLDRGRSYTFGSGTRLTVV.

This clone was counted only a few times. The chain employs TRBV29-1 and TRBJ1-1; D is undetermined. The CDR3 totals 11 residues. Germline V gives CDR1 SQVTM, CDR2 ANQGSEA. V was clipped by 4 bases and J by 8 bases, with 11 bases between them. The CDR3 bases are TGCAGCGTTGCGAGGGAAACGGAAGCTTTCTTT. It is translated as CSVARETEAFF. The whole variable domain, remainder taken from reference TRBV29-1 and TRBJ1-1, is SAVISQKPSRDICQRGTSLTIQCQVDSQVTMMFWYRQQPGQSLTLIATANQGSEATYESGFVIDKFPISRPNLTFSTLTVSNMSPEDSSIYLCSVARETEAFFGQGTRLTVV.

This clone was found once. The chain joins TRBV11-3 to TRBJ2-1; 8 bases line up with TRBD2. CDR1 and CDR2 from the germline V gene are SGHNT and YENEEA. The CDR3 is 15 residues long. V lost 1 base and J lost 7; bases outside the gene matches: 6. The DNA of the CDR3 is TGTGCCAGCAGCTTAGGGACTAGCCGGTCGAATGAGCAGTTCTTC. It yields the protein CASSLGTSRSNEQFF.

The chain recombines TRBV11-3 with TRBJ2-3, with a tentative D call TRBD1 (5 bases). This CDR3 has 17 residues. The V gene's germline CDR1 is SGHNT and CDR2 YENEEA. The V end was cut by 1 base, the J end by 1 base, with 15 bases between. CDR3 region: CASSLGGMGLGTDTQYF. In DNA form, the CDR3 reads TGTGCCAGCAGCTTAGGGGGAATGGGGCTTGGCACAGATACGCAGTATTTT.

The V gene is TRBV5-4, the J gene TRBJ2-3, with a weak D call TRBD1 (5 bases). CDR1 SGHNT and CDR2 YYREEE come from the germline V gene (reference sequence). The CDR3 covers 13 residues. V was cut by 2 bases and J by 4 bases, with 8 bases left in between. The CDR3 spells CASSFQQADTQYF. The CDR3 nucleotides read TGTGCCAGCAGCTTTCAACAGGCAGATACGCAGTATTTT.

This chain's CDR3 is CASSFFGGSTDTQYF. DNA of the CDR3: TGTGCCAGCAGTTTTTTCGGGGGTAGCACAGATACGCAGTATTTT. The chain uses TRBV27 and TRBJ2-3; TRBD2 might be the D (6 bases). Germline V gene data show CDR1 as MNHEY and CDR2 as SMNVEV (reference sequence). The germline V and J ends were trimmed by 3 bases and 0 bases, with 10 bases remaining between them. The CDR3 contains 15 residues.

The chain joins TRBV6-5 to TRBJ1-2; D not certain. CDR3 size: 14 residues. Trimming shortened V by 7 bases and J by 7 bases, and 19 bases separated the two germline ends. CDR1 is MNHEY and CDR2 is SVGAGI in the germline V gene. The CDR3 spells CASTPLGIRGGYTF. DNA of the CDR3: TGTGCCAGCACCCCACTGGGGATTAGAGGTGGCTACACCTTC.

This chain uses TRBV27 with TRBJ1-2; tentative D call: TRBD1 (5 bases). The CDR3 extends over 14 amino acids. Germline V gene data show CDR1 as MNHEY and CDR2 as SMNVEV (reference sequence). Trimming took off 4 bases at V and 4 bases at J, with 13 bases between the two ends. CDR3 region: CASSWLQGRYGYTF. CDR3 DNA sequence: TGTGCCAGCAGTTGGCTTCAGGGACGCTATGGCTACACCTTC.

The V call is TRBV7-2, the J call TRBJ1-1, with a possible D match to TRBD1 (6 bases). V lost 3 bases, J lost 3 bases, and 17 bases lay in between. The CDR3 loop spans 16 amino acids. CDR1 and CDR2 (germline): SGHTA, FQGNSA. Here the CDR3 DNA reads TGTGCCAGCAGCTTTTGGAGGGGGAAGAGGGACACTGAAGCTTTCTTT. The encoded protein is CASSFWRGKRDTEAFF.

The rearrangement joins TRBV6-1 to TRBJ2-5; D is undetermined. The V gene's germline CDR1 is MNHNS and CDR2 SASEGT. Deletions cut 3 bases from V and 5 bases from J, with 16 bases between. CDR3 size: 15 residues. The CDR3 coding sequence is TGTGCCAGCAGTGAGACATCGAGACTTCGCGAGACCCAGTACTTC. It encodes CASSETSRLRETQYF.

The chain employs TRBV18 and TRBJ2-5; tentatively, D is TRBD2 (6 bases). Looked up from germline, CDR1 is KGHSH and CDR2 is LQKENI. The V end was cut by 3 bases, the J end by 9 bases, with 14 bases between. The CDR3 loop spans 13 amino acids. DNA of the CDR3: TGTGCCAGCTCACCGGGACTGCTTGTGGCCCAGTACTTC. Protein sequence: CASSPGLLVAQYF.

The chain joins TRBV6-1 to TRBJ1-5, with TRBD1 matching 8 bases. Germline-derived CDR1 and CDR2 are MNHNS and SASEGT. The V segment lost 1 base and the J segment 2 bases; nucleotides outside the gene matches: 4. The CDR3 has 16 amino acids. The CDR3 spells CASSEVGQGGNQPQHF. In nucleotides, the CDR3 is TGTGCCAGCAGTGAAGTTGGACAGGGAGGCAATCAGCCCCAGCATTTT.

This rearrangement joins TRBV6-1 to TRBJ1-1; the D is unclear. This CDR3 is 12 amino acids long. Trimming stripped 3 bases from V and 3 bases from J, with 5 bases between. CDR1 MNHNS and CDR2 SASEGT come from the germline V gene. CDR3 sequence reads: CASSDFYTEAFF. The CDR3 DNA reads TGTGCCAGCAGTGACTTTTACACTGAAGCTTTCTTT.

Here the CDR3 DNA reads TGTGCCAGCAGCTTGCAAGAGACCCAGTACTTC. As protein: CASSLQETQYF. The rearrangement links TRBV7-2 to TRBJ2-5, with D unresolved. This CDR3 has 11 amino acids. The germline CDR1 and CDR2 sequences are SGHTA and FQGNSA. V was trimmed by 3 bases and J by 2 bases, leaving 1 base between them.

The rearrangement links TRBV7-3 to TRBJ1-1; D uncertain. Germline V lookup: CDR1 SGHTA, CDR2 FQGTGA. This CDR3 is 13 amino acids long. V lost 5 bases and J lost 1, with 8 bases in between. The CDR3 bases are TGTGCCAGCAGCGAGACACCGAACACTGAAGCTTTCTTT. Translation gives CASSETPNTEAFF.

The chain recombines TRBV19 with TRBJ2-1; 11 nucleotides agree with TRBD2. Germline V gene data show CDR1 as LNHDA and CDR2 as SQIVND (reference sequence). The CDR3 covers 16 residues. J lost 6 bases, V lost 4 bases, and 8 bases had no gene match. CDR3 sequence reads: CASSTLGLAGGNEQFF. The CDR3 bases are TGTGCCAGTAGTACCCTAGGACTAGCGGGCGGCAATGAGCAGTTCTTC.

The sample holds one count of this clone. The chain has TRBV9 and TRBJ1-2; no definite D call. Trimming removed 0 bases at V and 4 bases at J, with 10 bases between. CDR3 length: 14 amino acids. Per germline, CDR1 SGDLS and CDR2 YYNGEE. CDR3 region: CASSVAGTFYGYTF. The DNA for the CDR3 is TGTGCCAGCAGCGTAGCGGGTACATTCTATGGCTACACCTTC.

The chain carries TRBV7-9 and TRBJ1-4; no reliable D call. V lost 3 bases, J lost 3 bases, and 8 bases lay in between. CDR3 size: 14 residues. The germline CDR1 and CDR2 sequences are SEHNR and FQNEAQ (reference sequence). As DNA, the CDR3 is TGTGCCAGCAGCTTCCAGGCATCTAATGAAAAACTGTTTTTT. Translated, it gives CASSFQASNEKLFF.

J is TRBJ2-7 and V is TRBV7-9; 10 bases are a match to TRBD1. The CDR3 runs to 15 residues. V was clipped by 4 bases and J by 3 bases; unmatched bases: 6. Germline lookup yields CDR1 SEHNR and CDR2 FQNEAQ (reference sequence). The CDR3 region is CASSSPWTGGYEQYF. The CDR3 nucleotides are TGTGCCAGCAGCTCCCCCTGGACAGGGGGCTACGAGCAGTACTTC.

The chain combines TRBV5-5 with TRBJ2-1; maybe TRBD2 (5 bases). The CDR3 has 15 amino acids. Germline V gives CDR1 SGHKS, CDR2 YYEKEE (reference sequence). V was cut by 4 bases and J by 6 bases, with 17 bases left in between. The CDR3 sequence: CASSPGLGRSNEQFF. CDR3 in DNA: TGTGCCAGCAGCCCGGGGTTAGGTAGGAGCAATGAGCAGTTCTTC.

This clone appeared once. The V gene is TRBV5-8, the J gene TRBJ1-1; D gene unclear. V was trimmed by 4 bases and J by 0 bases, leaving 10 bases between them. Germline loops: CDR1 SGHTS, CDR2 YDEGEE. This CDR3 is built from 14 residues. The CDR3 DNA is TGTGCCAGCAGCAAGCTAACCATGAACACTGAAGCTTTCTTT. It is translated as CASSKLTMNTEAFF.

The chain couples TRBV6-6 to TRBJ1-5, with D maybe TRBD1 (5 bases). The length of the CDR3 is 16 residues. Germline CDR1 and CDR2: MNHNY and SVGAGI (reference sequence). The ends were cut back, 7 bases at V and 6 bases at J, with 22 bases in the middle. CDR3 in DNA: TGTGCCAGCATGGCGCAGTTGGGGGGAATTGGTCAGCCCCAGCATTTT. Translated, it gives CASMAQLGGIGQPQHF.

The chain carries TRBV5-5 and TRBJ1-1; perhaps TRBD1 as D (6 bases). V gave up 4 bases and J gave up 1 base, with 11 bases separating them. The CDR3 length is 14 residues. Germline V gene lookup returns CDR1 SGHKS and CDR2 YYEKEE (reference sequence). The CDR3 sequence is CASSRGRGNTEAFF. In DNA, the CDR3 is TGTGCCAGCAGCCGGGGGCGGGGGAACACTGAAGCTTTCTTT.

This clone has just a few counts. The gene calls are TRBV5-4 and TRBJ2-7; D is ambiguous. In germline, CDR1 is SGHNT, CDR2 YYREEE (reference sequence). The CDR3 contains 13 residues. The V gene lost 1 base and the J gene lost 1 base, with 6 bases spanning the gap. CDR3 sequence reads: CASSLFGSYEQYF. DNA for the CDR3: TGTGCCAGCAGCTTGTTCGGGTCCTACGAGCAGTACTTC.

The chain joins TRBV5-4 to TRBJ2-1, with a weak D call TRBD1 (5 bases). The CDR3 has 14 amino acids. V gave up 4 bases and J gave up 8 bases, with 16 bases separating them. CDR1 is SGHNT, CDR2 YYREEE, per germline (reference sequence). In nucleotides, the CDR3 is TGTGCCAGCAGCCTAGGACACACCGGCGATGAGCAGTTCTTC. This gives the protein CASSLGHTGDEQFF.

The chain joins TRBV6-5 to TRBJ2-5, with a tentative D call TRBD1 (5 bases). Germline V gives CDR1 MNHEY, CDR2 SVGAGI. The CDR3 has 15 amino acids. The ends were cut back, 3 bases at V and 5 bases at J, with 16 bases in the middle. Here the CDR3 DNA reads TGTGCCAGCAGTTATGTTGCAGGGTGGGTGGAGACCCAGTACTTC. Translated: CASSYVAGWVETQYF.

V gene TRBV28 combines with J gene TRBJ1-2; possible D gene TRBD1, 6 bases. V gave up 8 bases and J gave up 4 bases, with 14 bases separating them. The CDR3 totals 13 residues. Germline V gene sequence: CDR1 MDHEN, CDR2 SYDVKM. The CDR3 nucleotides read TGTGCCAGCCGGGTGGGGGCGGGCTATGGCTACACCTTC. Protein sequence: CASRVGAGYGYTF.